The clone carrying this T cell receptor (beta chain) was found many times. No antigen is known for it. Libraries for TCR beta were made by quantitative 5'-RACE with molecular barcodes. A single record per CDR3 protein comes from TCRdb applying MiXCR to the 5' RACE reads. The table records 120,000 to 150,000 distinct CDR3 sequences, about 8% of them present only once. Trimming pared 6 bases from V and 0 bases from J, leaving 11 bases between. The CDR3 runs to 14 residues. This entry comes from a study of CD8 T cells in ankylosing spondylitis. Study conclusions and caveats: Disease-linked clones displayed a CD8+ phenotype and appeared relatively rarely in peripheral blood. What appeared characteristic of ankylosing spondylitis blood was a TCR beta motif of under 10 highly homologous variants.

Sequenced input: synovial fluid, either unsorted or a sorted T cell fraction (not recorded which). The chain has TRBV12-3 or TRBV12-4 and TRBJ1-1; D remains unclear. The clonotype originates from a male donor with ankylosing spondylitis. This CDR3 is CASSPAYLNTEAFF. DNA for the CDR3: TGTGCCAGCAGCCCAGCCTACTTGAACACTGAAGCTTTCTTT.